This T cell receptor (beta chain) was obtained from a study of blood T cell repertoires in COVID-19. TCRdb's table, derived via immunoSEQ multiplex PCR, lists solely in-frame clones and lacks some. The data contain 150,000 to 200,000 clones, around 90% of them seen just once; the ten biggest clones take up 0.5% to 0.55%. J gave up 4 bases and V 9 bases, and 9 bases lay outside the gene matches. CDR1 is SEHNR and CDR2 is FQNEAQ in the germline V gene (reference sequence). The CDR3 covers 13 residues. This sequence originates from a man between 50 and 59 years old with acute or convalescent COVID-19. The sequenced material came from peripheral blood. V is TRBV7-9 and J is TRBJ2-7, with TRBD2 matching over 7 bases. The CDR3 protein is CASRLRAGYEQYF. The CDR3 nucleotides are TGTGCCAGTAGGCTCCGAGCGGGGTACGAGCAGTACTTC.